This paragraph covers one TCR beta chain sequence. Its antigen remains unidentified. These data come from a study of blood T cells in healthy people across ages. The use of a sample-barcoded 5' primer and a J-beta primer mix characterized a second PCR of about 7 to 12 cycles. Via MiXCR, TCRdb re-called the 5' RACE reads, giving one row per CDR3 protein. The sample shows about 1.4 million distinct CDR3 sequences, around 55% of them seen only once. Deletions cut 1 base from V and 6 bases from J, with 13 bases between. The CDR3 covers 15 residues. CDR1 is MNHNS and CDR2 is SASEGT in the germline V gene. General study findings and limits: Not knowing donor CMV status may have confounded expanded clonotype changes.

Researchers isolated at least 7 million PBMCs per sample. V is TRBV6-1 and J is TRBJ1-5, with D maybe TRBD1 (5 bases). This TCR came from a man aged 18 to 29 in good health. Sequencing was performed on blood. As DNA, the CDR3 is TGTGCCAGCAGTGAAGGCCCTCTGGGGACTCAGCCCCAGCATTTT. Amino acids: CASSEGPLGTQPQHF.